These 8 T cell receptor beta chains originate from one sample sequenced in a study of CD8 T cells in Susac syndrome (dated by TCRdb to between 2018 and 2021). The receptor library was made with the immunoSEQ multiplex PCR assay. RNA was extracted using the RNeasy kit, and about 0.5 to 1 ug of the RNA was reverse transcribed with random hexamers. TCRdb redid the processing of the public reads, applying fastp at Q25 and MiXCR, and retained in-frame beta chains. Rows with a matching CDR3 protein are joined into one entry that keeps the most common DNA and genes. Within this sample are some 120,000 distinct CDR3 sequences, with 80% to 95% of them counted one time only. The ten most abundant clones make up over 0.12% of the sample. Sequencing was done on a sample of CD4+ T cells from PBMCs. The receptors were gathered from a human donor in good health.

This CDR3 reads CAGQRGSTEAFF. The CDR3 DNA follows: TGTGCCGGCCAACGGGGTAGCACTGAAGCTTTCTTT. This chain connects TRBV5-6 to TRBJ1-1, with D unclear. Germline loops: CDR1 SGHDT, CDR2 YYEEEE. The CDR3 sequence is 12 residues long. Trimming removed 10 bases at V and 4 bases at J, with 14 bases between.

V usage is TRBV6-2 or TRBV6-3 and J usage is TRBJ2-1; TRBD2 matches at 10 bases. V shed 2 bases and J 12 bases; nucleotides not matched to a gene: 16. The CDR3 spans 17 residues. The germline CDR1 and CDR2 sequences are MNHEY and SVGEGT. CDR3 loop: CASSYVGLAVNPRGQFF. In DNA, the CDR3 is TGTGCCAGCAGTTACGTCGGACTAGCGGTTAACCCCAGGGGGCAGTTCTTC.

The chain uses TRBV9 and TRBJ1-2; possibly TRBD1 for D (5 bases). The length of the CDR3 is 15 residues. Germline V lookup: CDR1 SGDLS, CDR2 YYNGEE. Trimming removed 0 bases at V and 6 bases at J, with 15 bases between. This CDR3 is CASSVGGREFDGYTF. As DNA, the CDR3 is TGTGCCAGCAGCGTAGGTGGCAGGGAATTTGATGGCTACACCTTC.

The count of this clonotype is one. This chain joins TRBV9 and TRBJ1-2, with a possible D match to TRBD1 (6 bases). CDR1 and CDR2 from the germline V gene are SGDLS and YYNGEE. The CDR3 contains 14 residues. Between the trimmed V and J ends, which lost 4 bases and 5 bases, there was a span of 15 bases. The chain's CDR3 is CASSTGNRAYGYTF. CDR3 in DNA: TGTGCCAGCAGCACCGGAAACAGGGCGTATGGCTACACCTTC. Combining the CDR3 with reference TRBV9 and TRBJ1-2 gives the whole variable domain DSGVTQTPKHLITATGQRVTLRCSPRSGDLSVYWYQQSLDQGLQFLIQYYNGEERAKGNILERFSAQQFPDLHSELNLSSLELGDSALYFCASSTGNRAYGYTFGSGTRLTVV.

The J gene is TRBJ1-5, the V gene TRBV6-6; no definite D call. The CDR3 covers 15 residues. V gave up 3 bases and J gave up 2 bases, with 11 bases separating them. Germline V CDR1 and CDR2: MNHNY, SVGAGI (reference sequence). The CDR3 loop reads CASSYLSRGNQPQHF. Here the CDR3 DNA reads TGTGCCAGCAGTTATCTATCACGGGGCAATCAGCCCCAGCATTTT.

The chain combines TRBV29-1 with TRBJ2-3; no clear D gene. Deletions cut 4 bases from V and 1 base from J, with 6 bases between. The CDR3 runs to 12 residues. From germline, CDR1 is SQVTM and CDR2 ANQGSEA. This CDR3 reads CSVGQGTDTQYF. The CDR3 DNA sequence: TGCAGCGTTGGGCAGGGCACAGATACGCAGTATTTT.

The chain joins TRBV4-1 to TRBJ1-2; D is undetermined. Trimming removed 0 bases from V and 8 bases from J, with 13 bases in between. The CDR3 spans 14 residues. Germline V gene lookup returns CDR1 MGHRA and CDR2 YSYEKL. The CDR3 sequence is CASSQDFVAGGYTF. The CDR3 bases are TGCGCCAGCAGCCAAGATTTTGTGGCAGGCGGCTACACCTTC.

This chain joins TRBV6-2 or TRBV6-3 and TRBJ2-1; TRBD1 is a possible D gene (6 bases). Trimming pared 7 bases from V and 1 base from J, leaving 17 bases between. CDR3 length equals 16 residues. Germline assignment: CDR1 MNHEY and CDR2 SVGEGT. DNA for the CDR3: TGTGCCAGCACCAACCCCAGGGGATTGTCCTACAATGAGCAGTTCTTC. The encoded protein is CASTNPRGLSYNEQFF.